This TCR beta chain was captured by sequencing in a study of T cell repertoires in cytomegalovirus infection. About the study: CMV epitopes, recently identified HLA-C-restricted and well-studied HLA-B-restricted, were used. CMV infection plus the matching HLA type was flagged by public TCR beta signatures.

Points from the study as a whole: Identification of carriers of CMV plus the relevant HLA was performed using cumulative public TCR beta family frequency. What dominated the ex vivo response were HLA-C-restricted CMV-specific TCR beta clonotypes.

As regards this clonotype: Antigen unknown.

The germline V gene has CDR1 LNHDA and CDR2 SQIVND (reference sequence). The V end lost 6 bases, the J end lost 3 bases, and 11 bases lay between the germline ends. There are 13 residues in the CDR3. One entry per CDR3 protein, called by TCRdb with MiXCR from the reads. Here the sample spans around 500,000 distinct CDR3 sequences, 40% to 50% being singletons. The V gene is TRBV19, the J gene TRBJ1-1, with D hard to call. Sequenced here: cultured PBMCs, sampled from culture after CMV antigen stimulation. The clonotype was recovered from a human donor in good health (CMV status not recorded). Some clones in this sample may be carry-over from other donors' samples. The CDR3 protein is CASRDRGYTEAFF. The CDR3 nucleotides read TGTGCCAGTAGGGATCGGGGATACACTGAAGCTTTCTTT.